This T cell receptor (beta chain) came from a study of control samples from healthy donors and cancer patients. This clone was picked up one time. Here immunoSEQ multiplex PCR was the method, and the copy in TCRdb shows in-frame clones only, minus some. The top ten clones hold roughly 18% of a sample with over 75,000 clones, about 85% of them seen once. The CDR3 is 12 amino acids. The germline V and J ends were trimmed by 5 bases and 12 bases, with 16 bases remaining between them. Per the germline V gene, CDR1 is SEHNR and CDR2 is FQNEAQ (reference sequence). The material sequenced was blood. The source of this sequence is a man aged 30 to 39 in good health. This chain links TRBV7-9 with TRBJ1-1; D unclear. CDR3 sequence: CASSQLEPGTFF. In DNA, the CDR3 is TGTGCCAGCAGCCAGCTCGAGCCCGGCACTTTCTTT.